This T cell receptor beta chain comes out of a study of CD8 T cells in Susac syndrome. Sequencing of TCR beta drew on CD8+ and CD4+ T cells from blood. The multiple sclerosis control group was made up of treatment-naive patients with stable or active relapsing-remitting disease. After extraction with the RNeasy kit, 0.5 to 1 ug of the RNA was reverse transcribed using random hexamers. TCR beta CDR3 was amplified by immunoSEQ covering 54 Vbeta and 13 Jbeta. Each CDR3 protein is one row after TCRdb ran MiXCR on the immunoSEQ multiplex PCR reads. In the table there are 100,000 to 150,000 distinct CDR3 sequences, less than 95% of which are singletons. CDR3 size: 15 residues. V lost 4 bases and J lost 2, with 12 bases in between. From germline, CDR1 is LGHNA and CDR2 YSLEER.

The chain combines TRBV4-3 with TRBJ1-5; D is possibly TRBD1 (5 bases). The source material was CD4+ T cells from PBMCs. This TCR was recovered from a human donor with multiple sclerosis. The DNA for the CDR3 is TGCGCCAGCAGCCTGGGGGTCGTTGGCAATCAGCCCCAGCATTTT. Amino acid sequence: CASSLGVVGNQPQHF.